The 24 T cell receptor beta chains presented below share a single source sample, sequenced in a study of Graves' ophthalmopathy and Graves' hyperthyroidism. The study amplified TCR beta CDR3 regions using RNA transcripts. The authors performed first-round RT-PCR with HTBI primers and then a second-round multiplex PCR. MiXCR, run by TCRdb on the multiplex PCR reads, gives a single entry per CDR3 protein. The profile shows almost 750,000 distinct CDR3 sequences, about 44% of them singletons. What was sequenced was peripheral blood. The receptor source for this set is an adult man with Graves' ophthalmopathy.

The chain has TRBV24-1 and TRBJ2-2, with TRBD2 as a possible D gene (5 bases). Germline loops: CDR1 KGHDR, CDR2 SFDVKD. Trimming took 4 bases from V and 4 from J, leaving 15 bases between them. There are 16 residues in the CDR3. DNA for the CDR3: TGTGCCACCAGTGAGGTTGACCACGGGGTCACCGGGGAGCTGTTTTTT. It encodes CATSEVDHGVTGELFF.

As concerns this clonotype: This could be a read error, since a much larger clone is one nucleotide away. The chain links TRBV15 to TRBJ2-2; D might be TRBD1 (6 bases). Germline CDR1 is LNHNV and CDR2 is YYDKDF (reference sequence). This CDR3 has 15 amino acids. The CDR3 region has the DNA TGTGCCACCAGCAGTCGGACAGAGAACACCGGGGAGCGGTTTTTT. Translation: CATSSRTENTGERFF.

With regard to this clonotype: A junction end diverges from the germline sequence, so it may reflect a read error. The rearrangement joins TRBV10-2 to TRBJ2-7, with 8 bases lining up with TRBD2. CDR1 and CDR2 (germline): WSHSY, SAAADI. This CDR3 comprises 14 residues. As DNA, the CDR3 is TGTGCCAGCACCCCCTCTTACGGGAGGGGCGAGCAGTACTTC. Amino acids: CASTPSYGRGEQYF.

V usage is TRBV15 and J usage is TRBJ1-2; 8 bases line up with TRBD1. Germline CDR1 reads LNHNV; CDR2 reads YYDKDF (reference sequence). Germline trimming cut 11 bases from V and 4 bases from J; bases unmatched to any gene: 6. The CDR3 sequence is 12 residues long. In nucleotides, the CDR3 is TGTGCCGCCGCAGGGGGCGGCTATGGCTACACCTTC. This codes for CAAAGGGYGYTF.

The chain couples TRBV29-1 to TRBJ2-7; 7 positions agree with TRBD2. The J call could be wrong; TRBJ2-1 is a better fit for the DNA end. Germline lookup yields CDR1 SQVTM and CDR2 ANQGSEA. CDR3 length: 14 amino acids. The CDR3 protein is CSVLRETIVDEQFF. The CDR3 region has the DNA TGCAGCGTTTTGCGGGAGACGATCGTTGATGAGCAGTTCTTC.

The chain has TRBV25-1 and TRBJ1-6; no firm D call. Trimming pared 6 bases from V and 8 bases from J, leaving 29 bases between. Germline V lookup: CDR1 MGHDK, CDR2 SYGVNS. The CDR3 is 19 amino acids. CDR3 region: CASSQTRGPEGSSHSPLHF. CDR3 coding DNA: TGTGCCAGCAGCCAGACTCGGGGTCCCGAGGGAAGTTCGCATTCACCCCTCCACTTT.

About this clonotype itself: A much larger clone differs by one base, so this may be a read error. The V call is TRBV19, the J call TRBJ1-2, with a possible D match to TRBD1 (6 bases). The CDR3 has 15 amino acids. The V gene lost 5 bases and the J gene lost 4 bases, with 17 bases spanning the gap. The germline CDR1 and CDR2 sequences are LNHDA and SQIVND (reference sequence). Here the CDR3 DNA reads TGTGCCAGTAGTGCCGGACGGGGGGCGGTCTATGGCTACACCTTC. Its protein product is CASSAGRGAVYGYTF.

This clonotype showed up just a few times. The gene calls are TRBV24-1 and TRBJ2-6; weak D call: TRBD1 (6 bases). Germline values: CDR1 KGHDR, CDR2 SFDVKD. The CDR3 covers 16 residues. The V end was cut by 3 bases, the J end by 2 bases, with 10 bases between. The CDR3 is CATSDRKGAGANVLTF. The CDR3 DNA follows: TGTGCCACCAGTGATCGAAAGGGGGCTGGGGCCAACGTCCTGACTTTC.

As regards this clonotype: This may be a read error: a much more frequent sequence differs by one nucleotide. The chain joins TRBV19 to TRBJ1-5; no firm D call. There are 16 residues in the CDR3. Germline V gene lookup returns CDR1 LNHDA and CDR2 SQIVND (reference sequence). The CDR3 loop reads CAGSRRRGDSNQPQHF. The DNA of the CDR3 is TGTGCCGGTAGTAGGCGGCGTGGGGATAGCAATCAGCCCCAGCATTTT.

Ten or more counts support this clonotype. The chain has TRBV7-9 and TRBJ1-6; TRBD1 is a possible D gene (5 bases). This CDR3 has 15 amino acids. V was cut by 8 bases and J by 0 bases, with 11 bases left in between. Germline V lookup: CDR1 SEHNR, CDR2 FQNEAQ (reference sequence). The CDR3 bases are TGTGCCAGCCGGGGCACGAGCTCCTATAATTCACCCCTCCACTTT. Translated, it gives CASRGTSSYNSPLHF.

This clonotype was counted a single time. In this CDR3 the conserved last residue, phenylalanine or tryptophan, is missing, so a read error is likely. The chain recombines TRBV11-1 with TRBJ1-2; D is undetermined. From germline, CDR1 is SGHAT and CDR2 FQDESV (reference sequence). The CDR3 length is 13 residues. V was pared by 2 bases and J by 2 bases, with 6 bases between. The CDR3 here is CASSLQENYGYTL. Here the CDR3 DNA reads TGTGCCAGCAGCTTACAGGAAAACTATGGCTACACCCTC.

The chain recombines TRBV9 with TRBJ2-5, with D possibly being TRBD2 (6 bases). The germline gives CDR1 SGDLS, CDR2 YYNGEE. The CDR3 runs 15 residues. Trimming took off 4 bases at V and 8 bases at J, with 21 bases between the two ends. The CDR3 spells CASSLRDWEEGTQYF. CDR3 coding DNA: TGTGCCAGCAGCCTTAGGGACTGGGAGGAAGGTACCCAGTACTTC.

V gene TRBV25-1 combines with J gene TRBJ2-7; 8 bases are a match to TRBD1. Germline V gene lookup returns CDR1 MGHDK and CDR2 SYGVNS. Trimming took 5 bases from V and 0 from J; bases not matched to a gene: 9. This CDR3 region has 16 residues. The CDR3 sequence is CASSYSEDRVSYEQYF. The CDR3 nucleotides are TGTGCCAGCAGTTACTCCGAGGACAGGGTCTCCTACGAGCAGTACTTC.

With regard to this clonotype: This could be a read error, since a much larger clone is one nucleotide away. The chain carries TRBV7-3 and TRBJ1-1; maybe TRBD1 (5 bases). The CDR3 runs 14 residues. Per the germline V gene, CDR1 is SGHTA and CDR2 is FQGTGA. V dropped 5 bases and J dropped 6 bases, with 16 bases sitting between them. The CDR3 DNA is TGTGCCAGCAGCCCGCAGGGTGGCCGGGCTGAAGCTTTCTTT. As protein: CASSPQGGRAEAFF.

The chain employs TRBV25-1 and TRBJ1-1, with TRBD1 matching 10 bases. Per germline, CDR1 MGHDK and CDR2 SYGVNS. The ends lost 6 bases at V and 1 base at J; junction bases unmatched: 5. The CDR3 is made up of 15 amino acids. The CDR3 spells CASSRGTGANTEAFF. The DNA for the CDR3 is TGTGCCAGCAGCCGGGGGACAGGGGCGAACACTGAAGCTTTCTTT.

The chain carries TRBV7-2 and TRBJ1-1; tentatively, D is TRBD1 (5 bases). Trimming shortened V by 1 base and J by 11 bases, and 14 bases separated the two germline ends. This CDR3 contains 13 residues. CDR1 SGHTA and CDR2 FQGNSA come from the germline V gene. The CDR3 reads CASSLVGDGGAFF. Here the CDR3 DNA reads TGTGCCAGCAGCTTAGTTGGGGATGGGGGGGCTTTCTTT. The full variable domain, its missing parts supplied by reference TRBV7-2 and TRBJ1-1, is GAGVSQSPSNKVTEKGKDVELRCDPISGHTALYWYRQSLGQGLEFLIYFQGNSAPDKSGLPSDRFSAERTGGSVSTLTIQRTQQEDSAVYLCASSLVGDGGAFFGQGTRLTVV.

Concerning this clonotype itself: A much larger clone sits a single nucleotide away, making a read error possible. J is TRBJ1-6 and V is TRBV7-9; D unresolved. Germline assignment: CDR1 SEHNR and CDR2 FQNEAQ (reference sequence). The CDR3 consists of 15 residues. CDR3 amino acids: CAGSLVRAWNSPLHF. The CDR3 DNA reads TGTGCCGGCAGCTTAGTCCGGGCATGGAATTCACCCCTCCACTTT.

This clonotype was recorded many times. V gene TRBV19 combines with J gene TRBJ1-2; D perhaps matches TRBD1 (5 bases). This CDR3 spans 15 amino acids. V dropped 7 bases and J dropped 6 bases, with 21 bases sitting between them. CDR1 and CDR2 (germline): LNHDA, SQIVND (reference sequence). DNA of the CDR3: TGTGCCAGTAAGTCTACCGACAGCCGCCGGCATGGCTACACCTTC. Protein: CASKSTDSRRHGYTF. Combining the CDR3 with reference TRBV19 and TRBJ1-2 gives the whole variable domain DGGITQSPKYLFRKEGQNVTLSCEQNLNHDAMYWYRQDPGQGLRLIYYSQIVNDFQKGDIAEGYSVSREKKESFPLTVTSAQKNPTAFYLCASKSTDSRRHGYTFGSGTRLTVV.

This clonotype appeared many times. The gene calls are TRBV15 and TRBJ2-5, with 12 positions matching TRBD1. This CDR3 comprises 18 residues. V lost 0 bases to trimming and J lost 4 bases; unmatched junction nucleotides: 9. Germline-derived CDR1 and CDR2 are LNHNV and YYDKDF (reference sequence). CDR3 nucleotide sequence: TGTGCCACCAGCAGAGAGGGGACAGGGGGCTTGGGAAGAGAGACCCAGTACTTC. Residues: CATSREGTGGLGRETQYF.

As to this clonotype: Sequence at one end of the junction differs from germline and may be a read error. CDR3 protein: CASSESSDSPLHF. Written as DNA, the CDR3 is TGCGCCAGCAGTGAGTCGTCGGATTCACCCCTCCACTTT. This chain links TRBV2 with TRBJ1-6; D uncertain. Germline CDR1 is SNHLY and CDR2 is FYNNEI. The CDR3 contains 13 residues.

As for this clonotype: The conserved phenylalanine or tryptophan normally closing the CDR3 is absent here, so this likely arose from a read error. The DNA is omitted, as the CDR3 cannot be located on it reliably, and the CDR3 follows TCRdb's listing. This sequence joins TRBV6-5 and TRBJ2-6. Germline V gene lookup returns CDR1 MNHEY and CDR2 SVGAGI. The CDR3 spans 8 amino acids, including both terminal residues. The CDR3 reads CASSYRTS.

This clonotype came up many times. The rearrangement links TRBV5-1 to TRBJ1-1; 7 nucleotides match TRBD1. The CDR3 loop spans 14 amino acids. Germline V gene lookup returns CDR1 SGHRS and CDR2 YFSETQ. With V trimmed by 4 bases and J by 1 base, 4 bases remained unmatched. The CDR3, as DNA: TGCGCCAGCAGCAGACGACAGGGGAACACTGAAGCTTTCTTT. Translation: CASSRRQGNTEAFF.

This clonotype has at least ten counts. The DNA of the CDR3 is TGTGCCAGCACCGTCCGGGAGACCCAGTACTTC. It translates to CASTVRETQYF. The V and J genes are TRBV2 and TRBJ2-5; D gene uncertain. Per germline, CDR1 SNHLY and CDR2 FYNNEI. V was shortened by 7 bases and J by 5 bases, with 8 bases between the two germline ends. The CDR3 totals 11 residues.

J is TRBJ2-5 and V is TRBV20-1, with D tentatively TRBD1 (6 bases). Germline assignment: CDR1 DFQATT and CDR2 SNEGSKA (reference sequence). CDR3 length equals 12 residues. V was shortened by 4 bases and J by 3 bases, with 9 bases between the two germline ends. Written as DNA, the CDR3 is TGCAGTGCTACCGGGACAAAAGAGACCCAGTACTTC. It codes for CSATGTKETQYF.